A single sample is the source of the 11 T cell receptor beta chains below, sequenced in a study of blood T cells in healthy people across ages. Primed by a sample-barcoded 5' primer and a J-beta primer mix, a second PCR proceeded for about 7 to 11 cycles. TCRdb used MiXCR to reprocess the 5' RACE reads, holding one entry per CDR3 protein. The sample shows nearly 1 million distinct CDR3 sequences, roughly 50% of them seen only once. The sequenced material came from blood. These receptors were obtained from a woman between 55 and 75 years old in good health.

This clonotype has just a few counts. The V call is TRBV20-1, the J call TRBJ2-1; TRBD2 aligns across 8 bases. Germline V gene lookup returns CDR1 DFQATT and CDR2 SNEGSKA (reference sequence). The CDR3 runs to 15 residues. The trim removed 4 bases at V and 4 bases at J, leaving 9 bases unmatched. The CDR3 protein is CSATGGRALYNEQFF. In DNA form, the CDR3 reads TGCAGTGCTACGGGAGGGAGGGCCCTATACAATGAGCAGTTCTTC.

The table lists this clonotype with a few counts. The V call is TRBV4-1, the J call TRBJ2-3, with unresolved D. The CDR3 contains 15 residues. V dropped 1 base and J dropped 2 bases, with 10 bases sitting between them. Per the germline V gene, CDR1 is MGHRA and CDR2 is YSYEKL. The chain's CDR3 is CASSQVAGTTDTQYF. The DNA for the CDR3 is TGCGCCAGCAGCCAAGTGGCAGGCACCACAGATACGCAGTATTTT.

The gene calls are TRBV12-3 or TRBV12-4 and TRBJ2-3; D is uncertain. This CDR3 is built from 13 residues. Trimming stripped 4 bases from V and 1 base from J, with 6 bases between. The CDR3 bases are TGTGCCAGCAGTTGGAAGGGCACAGATACGCAGTATTTT. Protein sequence: CASSWKGTDTQYF.

This clonotype was observed a few times. The rearrangement links TRBV7-6 to TRBJ2-3; 12 bases agree with TRBD2. V was clipped by 5 bases and J by 0 bases; unmatched bases: 6. Germline V gene sequence: CDR1 SGHVS, CDR2 FNYEAQ. The CDR3 runs 17 residues. CDR3 nucleotide sequence: TGTGCCAGCAGCACCGGACTAGCGGGGTCTAGCACAGATACGCAGTATTTT. Translated: CASSTGLAGSSTDTQYF. Using reference TRBV7-6 and TRBJ2-3 for the parts outside the CDR3, the full variable domain is GAGVSQSPRYKVTKRGQDVALRCDPISGHVSLYWYRQALGQGPEFLTYFNYEAQQDKSGLPNDRFSAERPEGSISTLTIQRTEQRDSAMYRCASSTGLAGSSTDTQYFGPGTRLTVL.

The chain links TRBV20-1 to TRBJ2-7; D remains unclear. The CDR3 contains 12 residues. Germline loops: CDR1 DFQATT, CDR2 SNEGSKA (reference sequence). Between the trimmed V and J ends, which lost 6 bases and 6 bases, there was a span of 15 bases. The CDR3 sequence: CSAPVRPGEQYF. The CDR3 DNA is TGCAGTGCCCCGGTCCGCCCTGGCGAGCAGTACTTC.

CDR3 residues: CATSREGVGGYTF. The DNA of the CDR3 is TGTGCCACCAGCAGAGAGGGGGTGGGTGGCTACACCTTC. The chain combines TRBV15 with TRBJ1-2; D possibly corresponds to TRBD1 (5 bases). Germline V CDR1 and CDR2: LNHNV, YYDKDF (reference sequence). The CDR3 totals 13 residues. Trimming cost V 0 bases and J 7 bases, with 9 bases left between them. Full variable domain (rest looked up from reference TRBV15 and TRBJ1-2): DAMVIQNPRYQVTQFGKPVTLSCSQTLNHNVMYWYQQKSSQAPKLLFHYYDKDFNNEADTPDNFQSRRPNTSFCFLDIRSPGLGDTAMYLCATSREGVGGYTFGSGTRLTVV.

The rearrangement uses TRBV7-2 and TRBJ2-7; 10 positions agree with TRBD1. Germline-derived CDR1 and CDR2 are SGHTA and FQGNSA. The J segment lost 6 bases and the V segment lost 1 base, leaving 6 bases of the junction unmatched. The CDR3 spans 15 residues. The CDR3 reads CASSLGGTGELEQYF. CDR3 bases: TGTGCCAGCAGCTTAGGAGGGACAGGGGAGCTCGAGCAGTACTTC.

J is TRBJ1-1 and V is TRBV5-4; TRBD1 aligns across 8 bases. The CDR3 is 14 amino acids. The germline V gene encodes CDR1 SGHNT and CDR2 YYREEE (reference sequence). The trim removed 4 bases at V and 6 bases at J, leaving 8 bases unmatched. CDR3 region: CASSQDRALSEAFF. Written as DNA, the CDR3 is TGTGCCAGCAGCCAGGACAGGGCCTTATCTGAAGCTTTCTTT.

The V gene is TRBV20-1, the J gene TRBJ2-2; D possibly corresponds to TRBD1 (6 bases). V lost 6 bases and J lost 7, with 18 bases in between. The germline V gene encodes CDR1 DFQATT and CDR2 SNEGSKA (reference sequence). There are 14 residues in the CDR3. DNA of the CDR3: TGCAGTGCAAGAAAACCAGGGGTTCGCGGGGAGCTGTTTTTT. It specifies CSARKPGVRGELFF.

The chain couples TRBV29-1 to TRBJ2-1; 7 bases are shared with TRBD2. J gave up 10 bases and V 7 bases, and 10 bases lay outside the gene matches. The CDR3 covers 12 residues. Germline CDR1 reads SQVTM; CDR2 reads ANQGSEA. This CDR3 is CSERIWGGEQFF. CDR3 DNA sequence: TGCAGCGAGCGGATTTGGGGGGGGGAGCAGTTCTTC.

The chain has TRBV12-3 or TRBV12-4 and TRBJ2-3; 7 bases are shared with TRBD2. The CDR3 spans 16 residues. Trimming cost V 3 bases and J 5 bases; bases outside gene matches: 11. The CDR3 region is CASSLAAGEVQDTQYF. Written as DNA, the CDR3 is TGTGCCAGCAGTTTGGCCGCGGGAGAAGTCCAAGATACGCAGTATTTT.